This T cell receptor beta chain was recorded in a study of cytomegalovirus exposure and HLA in healthy donors. Study information: From 150 million to 200 million T cells, an earlier analysis saw 90 million to 130 million unique TCR beta sequences.

The PCR had 60 Vbeta and 13 Jbeta primers. The table came from immunoSEQ multiplex PCR; TCRdb's copy has only in-frame clones and leaves some out. This sample contains 38,000 or so clones. Trimming at V came to 7 bases and at J to 0 bases, leaving 14 bases not matched to a gene. The CDR3 consists of 18 residues. Germline-derived CDR1 and CDR2 are SQVTM and ANQGSEA. About this clone: Its specificity is unknown.

The study's findings and limits: No immune exposure information besides CMV serostatus was available. Altogether, 150 to 200 TCR beta chains were recorded as cytomegalovirus-associated. A later examination showed that TCR association rates differed by HLA locus, with DRB1 most and HLA-C fewest.

The sample taken for sequencing was PBMCs. This clonotype originated in a man aged 35-49 years in good health and CMV-seropositive. The rearrangement links TRBV29-1 to TRBJ2-6; TRBD1 matches 8 bases. CDR3 residues: CSAGQDITTSSGANVLTF. CDR3 bases: TGCAGCGCGGGACAGGACATCACCACTAGCTCTGGGGCCAACGTCCTGACTTTC.